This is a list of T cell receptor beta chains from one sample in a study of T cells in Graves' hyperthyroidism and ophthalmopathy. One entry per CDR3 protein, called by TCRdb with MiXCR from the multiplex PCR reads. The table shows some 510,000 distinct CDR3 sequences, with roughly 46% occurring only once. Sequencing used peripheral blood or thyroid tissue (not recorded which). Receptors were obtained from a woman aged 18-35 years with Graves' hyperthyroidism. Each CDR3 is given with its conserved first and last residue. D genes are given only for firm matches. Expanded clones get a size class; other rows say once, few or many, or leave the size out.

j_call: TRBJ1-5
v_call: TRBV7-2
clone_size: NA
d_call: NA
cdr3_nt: TGTGCCAACAGCTTTGAACCGGGACGGCACAATCAGCCCCAGCATTTT
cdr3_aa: CANSFEPGRHNQPQHF

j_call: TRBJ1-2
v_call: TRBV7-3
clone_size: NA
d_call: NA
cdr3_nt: TGTGCCAGCAGCTTATACGTCAAGATCTATGGCCACACCTTC
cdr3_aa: CASSLYVKIYGHTF

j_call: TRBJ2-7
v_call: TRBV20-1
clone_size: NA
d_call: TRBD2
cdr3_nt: TGCAGTGCTAGATCACTGACTAGCGATTACGAGCAGTACTTC
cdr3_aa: CSARSLTSDYEQYF

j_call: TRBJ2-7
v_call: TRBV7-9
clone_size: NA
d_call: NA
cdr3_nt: TGTGCCAGCAGGACCCCAGGGAGCTCCTACGAGCAGTACTTC
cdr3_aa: CASRTPGSSYEQYF

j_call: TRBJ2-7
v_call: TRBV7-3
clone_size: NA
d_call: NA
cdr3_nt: TGTGCCCCACAGAGGCAGTACTTC
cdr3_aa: CAPQRQYF

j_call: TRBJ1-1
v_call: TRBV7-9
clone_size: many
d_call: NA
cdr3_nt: TGTGCCAGCAGCCCAGATTCGACGCCCGCTTTCTTT
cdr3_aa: CASSPDSTPAFF

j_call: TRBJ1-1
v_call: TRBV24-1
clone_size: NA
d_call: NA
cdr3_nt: TGTGCCACCAGTGAGGCCGGGGCCGAACCTGAAGCTTTCTTT
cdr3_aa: CATSEAGAEPEAFF

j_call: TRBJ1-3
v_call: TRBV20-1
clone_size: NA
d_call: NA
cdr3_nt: TGCAGTGCTAGCTTGGACACACTGCCTGGAAACACCATATATTTT
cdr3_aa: CSASLDTLPGNTIYF

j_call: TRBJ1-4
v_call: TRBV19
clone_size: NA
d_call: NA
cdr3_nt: TGTGCCAGTAGTATTTTAGGGGAAAAACTGTTTTTT
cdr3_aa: CASSILGEKLFF

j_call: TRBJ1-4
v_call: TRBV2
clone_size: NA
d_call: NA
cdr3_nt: TGTGCCAGCAGTTTAGCTGACGGTGAAAAACTGTTTTTT
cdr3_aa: CASSLADGEKLFF

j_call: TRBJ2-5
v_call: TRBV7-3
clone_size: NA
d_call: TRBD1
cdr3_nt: TGTGCCAGCAGCTTAGGCAGGGGGCGTCAAGAGACCCAGTACTTC
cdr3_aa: CASSLGRGRQETQYF

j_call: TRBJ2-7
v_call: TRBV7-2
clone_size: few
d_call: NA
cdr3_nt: TGTGCCAGCAGCTTGGATGGGACAATCTCCTACGAGCAGTACTTC
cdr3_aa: CASSLDGTISYEQYF

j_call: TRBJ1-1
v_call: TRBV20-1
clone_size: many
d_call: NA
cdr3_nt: TGCAGTGCTAGTCGGCAGACAAACACTGAAGCTTTCTTT
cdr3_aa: CSASRQTNTEAFF

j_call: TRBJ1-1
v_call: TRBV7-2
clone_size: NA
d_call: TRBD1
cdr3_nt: TGTGCCAGCAGCCAAAGACAGGGTGGGACTGAAGCTTTCTTT
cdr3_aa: CASSQRQGGTEAFF

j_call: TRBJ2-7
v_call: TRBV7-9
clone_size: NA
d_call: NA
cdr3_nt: TGTGCCAGCAGCCCCCCAGGCAACGAGCAGTACTTC
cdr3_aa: CASSPPGNEQYF

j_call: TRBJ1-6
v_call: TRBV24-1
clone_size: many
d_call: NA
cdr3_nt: TGTGCCACGTCGTGGGATTCACCCCTCCACTTT
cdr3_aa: CATSWDSPLHF

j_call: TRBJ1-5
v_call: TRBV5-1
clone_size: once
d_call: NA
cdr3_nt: TGCGCCAGCAGCTTGTACCCCTATCAGCCCCAGCATTTT
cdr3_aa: CASSLYPYQPQHF

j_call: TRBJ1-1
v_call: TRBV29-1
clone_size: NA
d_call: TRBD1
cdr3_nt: TGCAGCGTAGACAGGGGGAAAGCTTTCTTT
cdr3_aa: CSVDRGKAFF

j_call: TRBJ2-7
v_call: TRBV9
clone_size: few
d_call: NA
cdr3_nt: TGTGCCAGCAGCGCTACAGACGGGAGCTACGAGCAGTACTTC
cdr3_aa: CASSATDGSYEQYF

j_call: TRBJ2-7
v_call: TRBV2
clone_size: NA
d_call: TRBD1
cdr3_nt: TGTGCCAGCAATCCGGGACAGGGGACCTACGAGCAGTACTTC
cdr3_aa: CASNPGQGTYEQYF

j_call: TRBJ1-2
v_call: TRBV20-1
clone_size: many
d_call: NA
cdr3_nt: TGCAGTGCTGGGGGGCGGGAAACTAACTATGGCTACACCTTC
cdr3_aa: CSAGGRETNYGYTF

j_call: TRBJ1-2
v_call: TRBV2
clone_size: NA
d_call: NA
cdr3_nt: TGTGCCAGCGAGCCCGGGGGTTTGATTAACTATGGCTACACCTTC
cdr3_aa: CASEPGGLINYGYTF

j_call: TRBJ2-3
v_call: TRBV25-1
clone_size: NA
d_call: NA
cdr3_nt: TGTGCCAGCAGTCCCTCCGGGGGACCAGATACGCAGTATTTT
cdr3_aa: CASSPSGGPDTQYF

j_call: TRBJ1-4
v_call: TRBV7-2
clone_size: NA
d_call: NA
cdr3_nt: TGTGCCAGCAGCCCGTCTCCCCCAGCGAACACTGAAAAACTGTTTTTT
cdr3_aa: CASSPSPPANTEKLFF

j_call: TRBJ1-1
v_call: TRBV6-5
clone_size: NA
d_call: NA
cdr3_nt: TGTGCCAGCACTTTGGGCACCTTGTCTCAGAGTACTGAAGCTTTCTTT
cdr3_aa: CASTLGTLSQSTEAFF